The clone carrying this T cell receptor (beta chain) came up many times. Antigen: not known. This entry is derived from a study of blood T cells in healthy people across ages. The study drew donors from healthy Caucasian individuals in Russia aged about 6 to 90. Then a second PCR, running about 6 to 11 cycles, was carried out with a sample-barcoded 5' primer and a J-beta primer mix. TCRdb itself ran the 5' RACE reads through MiXCR, one entry per CDR3 protein. The table records hundreds of thousands of distinct CDR3 sequences, about 48% of them present only once. Study outcomes and limitations: Both naive CD4+ cell counts and diversity were greater in long-lived donors than in aged donors.

The trim removed 4 bases at V and 0 bases at J, leaving 3 bases unmatched. CDR1 and CDR2 (germline): KGHDR, SFDVKD. The CDR3 covers 15 residues. The chain is built from TRBV24-1 and TRBJ2-7, with 9 positions matching TRBD1. Sequenced input: blood. This clonotype was sampled from a man younger than 45 in good health. CDR3 region: CATSDPGQGSYEQYF. The CDR3 DNA follows: TGTGCCACCAGTGACCCGGGACAGGGCTCCTACGAGCAGTACTTC.